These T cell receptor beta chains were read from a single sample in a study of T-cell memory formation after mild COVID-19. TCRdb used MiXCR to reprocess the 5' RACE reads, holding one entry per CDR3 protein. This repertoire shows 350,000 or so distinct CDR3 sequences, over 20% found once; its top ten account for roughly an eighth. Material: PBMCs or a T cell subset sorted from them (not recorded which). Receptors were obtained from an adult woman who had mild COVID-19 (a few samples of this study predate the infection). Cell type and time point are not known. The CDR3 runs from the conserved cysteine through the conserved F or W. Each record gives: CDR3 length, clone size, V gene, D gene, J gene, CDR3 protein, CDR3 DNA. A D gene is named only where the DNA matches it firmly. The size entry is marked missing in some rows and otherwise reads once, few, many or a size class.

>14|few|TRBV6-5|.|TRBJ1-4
CASSSGPNNEKLFF
TGTGCCAGCAGTTCTGGGCCGAATAATGAAAAACTGTTTTTT
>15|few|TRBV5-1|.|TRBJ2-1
CASSVADASYNEQFF
TGCGCCAGCAGCGTCGCTGATGCCTCCTACAATGAGCAGTTCTTC
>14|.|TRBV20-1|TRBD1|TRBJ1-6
CSARPGQGATPLHF
TGCAGTGCTAGACCGGGACAGGGGGCTACACCCCTCCACTTT
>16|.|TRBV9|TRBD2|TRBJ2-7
CASSPRTSGRVEEQYF
TGTGCCAGCAGCCCAAGGACTAGCGGGAGGGTGGAAGAGCAGTACTTC
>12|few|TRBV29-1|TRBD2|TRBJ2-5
CSVGGGMETQYF
TGCAGCGTTGGGGGGGGGATGGAGACCCAGTACTTC
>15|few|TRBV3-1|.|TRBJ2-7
CASSQGTWGLYEQYF
TGTGCCAGCAGCCAAGGGACCTGGGGTTTATACGAGCAGTACTTC
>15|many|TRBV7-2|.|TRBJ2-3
CASSHPASLSDTQYF
TGTGCCAGCAGCCACCCTGCATCCCTCTCGGATACGCAGTATTTT
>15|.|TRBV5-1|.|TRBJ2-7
CASSFPIEGVYEQYF
TGCGCCAGCAGCTTCCCCATCGAGGGAGTTTATGAGCAGTACTTC
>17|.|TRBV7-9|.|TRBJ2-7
CASSSREEDATPYEQYF
TGTGCCAGCAGTTCCCGAGAGGAGGATGCCACCCCCTACGAGCAGTACTTC
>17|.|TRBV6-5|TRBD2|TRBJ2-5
CASSYSVASGRGETQYF
TGTGCCAGCAGTTACTCGGTGGCTAGCGGGAGGGGAGAGACCCAGTACTTC